One and the same sample provided the 25 T cell receptor beta chains below, sequenced in a study of blood T cell repertoires in COVID-19. TCRdb's copy holds only in-frame clones and misses some; the assay was immunoSEQ multiplex PCR. The sample yields 250,000 to 300,000 clones, around 90% seen once. Sequenced material: PBMCs or T cells enriched from blood (not recorded which). The source of these receptors is a woman in her 30s who had recovered from COVID-19.

This chain links TRBV25-1 with TRBJ1-2; D is perhaps TRBD1 (6 bases). Germline-derived CDR1 and CDR2 are MGHDK and SYGVNS. Between the trimmed V and J ends, which lost 1 base and 7 bases, there was a span of 13 bases. The CDR3 is 14 residues long. CDR3 protein: CASSEWDIRGGYTF. DNA of the CDR3: TGTGCCAGCAGTGAATGGGACATAAGAGGTGGCTACACCTTC.

The CDR3 DNA sequence: TGTGCCAGCAGCCCTCAACCGGGACTAGCGGGATTCAATGAGCAGTTCTTC. It codes for CASSPQPGLAGFNEQFF. V is TRBV7-3 and J is TRBJ2-1, with 13 bases identical to TRBD2. Germline assignment: CDR1 SGHTA and CDR2 FQGTGA. V shed 5 bases and J 6 bases; nucleotides not matched to a gene: 10. The CDR3 consists of 17 residues.

This rearrangement joins TRBV4-1 to TRBJ1-1; D might be TRBD1 (5 bases). This CDR3 has 15 amino acids. V lost 0 bases and J lost 4, with 12 bases in between. Germline-derived CDR1 and CDR2 are MGHRA and YSYEKL. The CDR3 region is CASSQDPGGGTEAFF. CDR3 in DNA: TGCGCCAGCAGCCAAGATCCGGGGGGAGGCACTGAAGCTTTCTTT.

The chain recombines TRBV30 with TRBJ2-1; D remains unclear. The V end was cut by 0 bases, the J end by 4 bases, with 4 bases between. Per the germline V gene, CDR1 is GTSNPN and CDR2 is SVGIG (reference sequence). The CDR3 extends over 12 amino acids. For the CDR3, the DNA is TGTGCCTGGAGTGTATCGTACAATGAGCAGTTCTTC. This codes for CAWSVSYNEQFF.

This clone was observed a single time. CDR3 protein: CASSTWTGSTDTQYF. DNA of the CDR3: TGTGCCAGCAGCACGTGGACAGGGAGCACAGATACGCAGTATTTT. The chain joins TRBV7-2 to TRBJ2-3, with 8 bases lining up with TRBD1. The CDR3 totals 15 residues. V was clipped by 5 bases and J by 0 bases; unmatched bases: 4. From germline, CDR1 is SGHTA and CDR2 FQGNSA.

The chain employs TRBV19 and TRBJ1-1; TRBD1 might be the D (6 bases). The germline gives CDR1 LNHDA, CDR2 SQIVND (reference sequence). V was shortened by 9 bases and J by 4 bases, with 21 bases between the two germline ends. The CDR3 length is 15 residues. Written as DNA, the CDR3 is TGTGCCAGCTCTCGAGGGGGGGCTAGGAGCACTGAAGCTTTCTTT. Translation: CASSRGGARSTEAFF.

The rearrangement joins TRBV11-2 to TRBJ2-7; a weak D match, TRBD1 (5 bases). The germline V gene encodes CDR1 SGHAT and CDR2 FQNNGV. The CDR3 length is 13 residues. V gave up 5 bases and J gave up 7 bases, with 15 bases separating them. The DNA of the CDR3 is TGTGCCAGCAGCCCAAACGCGGCAGGGGAGCAGTACTTC. Amino acid sequence: CASSPNAAGEQYF.

The J gene is TRBJ1-1, the V gene TRBV18; maybe TRBD1 (6 bases). The CDR3 covers 13 residues. V dropped 3 bases and J dropped 8 bases, with 13 bases sitting between them. Germline-derived CDR1 and CDR2 are KGHSH and LQKENI. Here the CDR3 reads CASSPSWGTEAFF. The DNA for the CDR3 is TGTGCCAGCTCACCCTCCTGGGGGACAGAAGCTTTCTTT.

This chain uses TRBV30 with TRBJ2-1; D gene unclear. The CDR3 loop spans 15 amino acids. Germline CDR1 reads GTSNPN; CDR2 reads SVGIG (reference sequence). The V end was cut by 0 bases, the J end by 4 bases, with 13 bases between. CDR3 sequence reads: CAWSVGASGYNEQFF. DNA of the CDR3: TGTGCCTGGAGTGTAGGAGCCTCGGGTTACAATGAGCAGTTCTTC.

The chain joins TRBV19 to TRBJ2-1; D may be TRBD1 (6 bases). The CDR3 is 15 amino acids. Between the trimmed V and J ends, which lost 2 bases and 7 bases, there was a span of 15 bases. Germline V gene sequence: CDR1 LNHDA, CDR2 SQIVND (reference sequence). In DNA, the CDR3 is TGTGCCAGTAGTATACCAGGGGATAGAGGGAATGAGCAGTTCTTC. Translated, it gives CASSIPGDRGNEQFF. Full variable domain (rest looked up from reference TRBV19 and TRBJ2-1): DGGITQSPKYLFRKEGQNVTLSCEQNLNHDAMYWYRQDPGQGLRLIYYSQIVNDFQKGDIAEGYSVSREKKESFPLTVTSAQKNPTAFYLCASSIPGDRGNEQFFGPGTRLTVL.

In this sample, this clone turned up once. V gene TRBV4-3 combines with J gene TRBJ2-3; 11 bases agree with TRBD2. Germline lookup yields CDR1 LGHNA and CDR2 YSLEER. This CDR3 spans 17 amino acids. The trim removed 0 bases at V and 3 bases at J, leaving 5 bases unmatched. The CDR3 DNA reads TGCGCCAGCAGCCAAGACGTGACTAGCGGGATAACAGATACGCAGTATTTT. It translates to CASSQDVTSGITDTQYF.

This clone appeared a single time. The identical CDR3 is also encoded by other nucleotide sequences in the sample. The chain has TRBV6-6 and TRBJ2-1; D ambiguous. Looked up from germline, CDR1 is MNHNY and CDR2 is SVGAGI (reference sequence). This CDR3 region has 12 residues. V lost 4 bases to trimming and J lost 6 bases, with 7 bases between them. In DNA form, the CDR3 reads TGTGCCAGCAGTTCAAGCACCAATGAGCAGTTCTTC. It yields the protein CASSSSTNEQFF.

This rearrangement joins TRBV4-3 to TRBJ2-7, with a weak D call TRBD2 (5 bases). This CDR3 is 13 amino acids long. Germline V CDR1 and CDR2: LGHNA, YSLEER. Trimming removed 4 bases at V and 3 bases at J, with 10 bases between. Here the CDR3 DNA reads TGCGCCAGCAGCCCCGGACTCAGCTACGAGCAGTACTTC. It is translated as CASSPGLSYEQYF.

This clone was picked up many times. One end of the junction does not line up with germline, which may come from a read error. The rearrangement links TRBV5-5 to TRBJ2-7; 9 bases are a match to TRBD1. The CDR3 length is 14 residues. Germline V gene sequence: CDR1 SGHKS, CDR2 YYEKEE (reference sequence). The CDR3 nucleotides read TGTGCCAGCAGCTCCTTCCTCGGGACAGGGTCCTATACCTTC. It codes for CASSSFLGTGSYTF.

The chain is built from TRBV28 and TRBJ1-4; D possibly corresponds to TRBD1 (5 bases). This CDR3 spans 16 amino acids. V was shortened by 0 bases and J by 5 bases, with 13 bases between the two germline ends. The V gene's germline CDR1 is MDHEN and CDR2 SYDVKM. The CDR3: CASSLWWGGVNEKLFF. The CDR3 DNA sequence: TGTGCCAGCAGTTTATGGTGGGGAGGGGTCAATGAAAAACTGTTTTTT.

The gene calls are TRBV7-2 and TRBJ1-5; 9 bases align to TRBD1. Germline CDR1 and CDR2: SGHTA and FQGNSA. J lost 3 bases, V lost 6 bases, and 9 bases had no gene match. This CDR3 has 16 amino acids. The CDR3 DNA reads TGTGCCAGCAGTACGGACAGGGGTCCCTCCAATCAGCCCCAGCATTTT. It encodes CASSTDRGPSNQPQHF.

The chain couples TRBV7-6 to TRBJ2-1, with TRBD2 matching over 8 bases. The V gene end was trimmed by 2 bases and the J gene end by 8 bases; junction bases not matched to a gene: 5. In germline, CDR1 is SGHVS, CDR2 FNYEAQ. CDR3 length: 14 amino acids. CDR3 coding DNA: TGTGCCAGCAGCTTATCACTAGCGGTCGATGAGCAGTTCTTC. Translating gives CASSLSLAVDEQFF.

The CDR3 spells CASSFSSSKYF. In DNA form, the CDR3 reads TGTGCCAGCAGTTTTTCGTCGTCTAAGTACTTC. This sequence joins TRBV28 and TRBJ2-7; no definite D call. CDR3 length equals 11 residues. V was trimmed by 3 bases and J by 11 bases, leaving 11 bases between them. Germline V gene data show CDR1 as MDHEN and CDR2 as SYDVKM.

This chain joins TRBV6-5 and TRBJ2-1; TRBD2 matches at 9 bases. The CDR3 covers 14 residues. With V trimmed by 0 bases and J by 10 bases, 4 bases remained unmatched. Germline V lookup: CDR1 MNHEY, CDR2 SVGAGI. This CDR3 is CASSYSGLAGEQFF. In DNA form, the CDR3 reads TGTGCCAGCAGTTACTCGGGACTAGCAGGAGAGCAGTTCTTC.

The V and J genes are TRBV7-3 and TRBJ2-1; 7 bases agree with TRBD2. J lost 0 bases, V lost 5 bases, and 10 bases had no gene match. The CDR3 has 17 amino acids. CDR1 is SGHTA and CDR2 is FQGTGA in the germline V gene. The CDR3 spells CASSLRGGGGSYNEQFF. As DNA, the CDR3 is TGTGCCAGCAGCCTAAGGGGAGGCGGGGGCTCCTACAATGAGCAGTTCTTC.

The V call is TRBV29-1, the J call TRBJ2-1; 8 nucleotides line up with TRBD1. CDR1 is SQVTM and CDR2 is ANQGSEA in the germline V gene. This CDR3 is built from 15 residues. V shed 5 bases, J shed 4 bases, and the junction held 10 bases outside the gene matches. The CDR3 sequence is CSVPLGTGLYNEQFF. The CDR3, as DNA: TGCAGCGTTCCCTTGGGGACAGGCCTATACAATGAGCAGTTCTTC.

The chain uses TRBV7-2 and TRBJ1-2; D gene ambiguous. Germline V gene lookup returns CDR1 SGHTA and CDR2 FQGNSA. V was shortened by 1 base and J by 0 bases, with 12 bases between the two germline ends. This CDR3 has 16 residues. The CDR3 sequence: CASSLGQAIPNYGYTF. The CDR3, as DNA: TGTGCCAGCAGCTTAGGGCAGGCTATCCCTAACTATGGCTACACCTTC.

The table lists this clone with a few counts. In DNA, the CDR3 is TGTGCCAGCAGCCATGGGTCCCAGGTAAATGAGCAGTTCTTC. This codes for CASSHGSQVNEQFF. This chain links TRBV3-1 (or the pseudogene TRBV3-2) with TRBJ2-1; D uncertain. V was clipped by 3 bases and J by 7 bases, with 13 bases between them. Germline V gene sequence: CDR1 LGHDT, CDR2 YNNKEL (reference sequence). This CDR3 spans 14 amino acids.

V usage is TRBV6-2 or TRBV6-3 and J usage is TRBJ2-7, with a weak D call TRBD2 (6 bases). V was pared by 2 bases and J by 3 bases, with 17 bases between. The CDR3 sequence is 16 residues long. Germline-derived CDR1 and CDR2 are MNHEY and SVGEGT. As DNA, the CDR3 is TGTGCCAGCAGTTACGGAGGGGTAACCCCCTTCTACGAGCAGTACTTC. It yields the protein CASSYGGVTPFYEQYF.

The V call is TRBV29-1, the J call TRBJ1-1; a weak D match, TRBD1 (5 bases). The CDR3 is 13 residues long. V was clipped by 5 bases and J by 3 bases, with 13 bases between them. Germline V gives CDR1 SQVTM, CDR2 ANQGSEA. Here the CDR3 DNA reads TGCAGCGTTATTCAGGGTACGTACACTGAAGCTTTCTTT. Protein: CSVIQGTYTEAFF.